This entry lists 19 T cell receptor beta chains sequenced from one sample in a study of shared clonotypes between healthy human individuals. Naive CD8 cells lacked CD45RO and underwent positive selection for CCR7, leaving out terminally differentiated effector memory CD45RA+ cells. Sequenced by immunoSEQ multiplex PCR; TCRdb stores in-frame clones only, minus some. Found here are millions of clones, about 95% of them singletons; the top ten hold about 1.1%. Sequencing was done on a sample of naive CD8+ T cells sorted from blood. These receptors were taken from a young man in good health.

V gene TRBV27 combines with J gene TRBJ1-6, with a tentative D call TRBD1 (5 bases). Per the germline V gene, CDR1 is MNHEY and CDR2 is SMNVEV (reference sequence). The CDR3 loop spans 15 amino acids. With 2 bases removed from V and 3 bases from J, the gap between germline ends came to 8 bases. CDR3: CASSLSQGYNSPLHF. CDR3 DNA: TGTGCCAGCAGTTTAAGTCAGGGCTATAATTCACCCCTCCACTTT.

The chain employs TRBV4-3 and TRBJ1-5; TRBD1 matches at 9 bases. The CDR3 length is 15 residues. Germline lookup yields CDR1 LGHNA and CDR2 YSLEER. The V segment lost 3 bases and the J segment 4 bases; nucleotides outside the gene matches: 4. CDR3 region: CASSQWTGANQPQHF. The DNA of the CDR3 is TGCGCCAGCAGCCAGTGGACAGGGGCGAATCAGCCCCAGCATTTT.

This clone was found once. This chain connects TRBV7-3 to TRBJ2-7; 7 nucleotides match TRBD1. Germline CDR1 is SGHTA and CDR2 is FQGTGA. The CDR3 length is 15 residues. Trimming removed 5 bases from V and 5 bases from J; junction bases left unmatched: 12. Here the CDR3 DNA reads TGTGCCAGCAGCCCGGGACAGTCCCTCCTAAACGAGCAGTACTTC. Protein sequence: CASSPGQSLLNEQYF.

Turning to this clone: At one boundary the junction diverges from the germline segment, which might be a read error. This rearrangement joins TRBV10-2 to TRBJ1-5; D unclear. CDR1 WSHSY and CDR2 SAAADI come from the germline V gene. This CDR3 contains 14 residues. CDR3 protein: CASGEGYSNQPQHF. DNA for the CDR3: TGCGCCAGCGGTGAGGGCTATAGCAATCAGCCCCAGCATTTT.

J is TRBJ2-3 and V is TRBV6-5; D is ambiguous. CDR1 MNHEY and CDR2 SVGAGI come from the germline V gene. Trimming removed 2 bases at V and 6 bases at J, with 12 bases between. The CDR3 has 14 residues. This CDR3 is CASSYAGLPDTQYF. CDR3 sequence (DNA): TGTGCCAGCAGTTACGCCGGCCTTCCGGATACGCAGTATTTT.

This clone was seen more than once but under ten times. The rearrangement uses TRBV28 and TRBJ2-6, with TRBD1 matching over 9 bases. J gave up 2 bases and V 7 bases, and 3 bases lay outside the gene matches. This CDR3 is built from 15 residues. CDR1 MDHEN and CDR2 SYDVKM come from the germline V gene. The CDR3 here is CASNTGGTGANVLTF. CDR3 coding DNA: TGTGCCAGCAATACAGGGGGCACTGGGGCCAACGTCCTGACTTTC.

The chain carries TRBV28 and TRBJ2-5; possibly TRBD1 for D (5 bases). The V end was cut by 5 bases, the J end by 4 bases, with 14 bases between. Germline loops: CDR1 MDHEN, CDR2 SYDVKM. The CDR3 is 14 amino acids. The chain's CDR3 is CASSILAGRETQYF. Here the CDR3 DNA reads TGTGCCAGCAGTATTCTTGCAGGGCGAGAGACCCAGTACTTC.

The rearrangement joins TRBV29-1 to TRBJ1-2, with 7 bases lining up with TRBD1. Trimming removed 3 bases from V and 8 bases from J; junction bases left unmatched: 9. Germline lookup yields CDR1 SQVTM and CDR2 ANQGSEA. The CDR3 spans 13 residues. The CDR3 DNA is TGCAGCGTTGATGCCGAGACAGGGACCGGCTACACCTTC. Translating it yields CSVDAETGTGYTF.

V usage is TRBV6-5 and J usage is TRBJ2-3, with D maybe TRBD1 (6 bases). The germline gives CDR1 MNHEY, CDR2 SVGAGI. The CDR3 is 14 amino acids. Trimming removed 6 bases at V and 2 bases at J, with 12 bases between. CDR3 sequence reads: CASSLQGFTDTQYF. In nucleotides, the CDR3 is TGTGCCAGCAGCCTACAGGGCTTCACAGATACGCAGTATTTT.

The gene calls are TRBV10-1 and TRBJ2-7, with 9 bases aligning to TRBD1. CDR1 WNHNN and CDR2 SYGVQD come from the germline V gene (reference sequence). The CDR3 length is 14 residues. The V gene end was trimmed by 5 bases and the J gene end by 5 bases; junction bases not matched to a gene: 7. CDR3 region: CASSPGTGFHEQYF. CDR3 bases: TGCGCCAGCAGTCCCGGGACAGGGTTCCACGAGCAGTACTTC.

In this sample, this clone turned up a few times. This sample includes further DNA sequences coding for the same CDR3. The chain combines TRBV19 with TRBJ2-7; 7 positions match TRBD1. V trimming: 6 bases; J trimming: 1 base; junction bases outside the gene matches: 0. The CDR3 extends over 12 amino acids. Germline CDR1 LNHDA, CDR2 SQIVND (reference sequence). DNA of the CDR3: TGTGCCAGTAGGGGACAGTCCTACGAGCAGTACTTC. Translation gives CASRGQSYEQYF.

The CDR3 DNA is TGTGCCATCAGTGAGAGGGCTAGCGGTACAGATACGCAGTATTTT. It specifies CAISERASGTDTQYF. The chain joins TRBV10-3 to TRBJ2-3; TRBD2 matches at 7 bases. The CDR3 consists of 15 residues. Germline V gives CDR1 ENHRY, CDR2 SYGVKD. Germline trimming cut 2 bases from V and 3 bases from J; bases unmatched to any gene: 5.

The gene calls are TRBV7-2 and TRBJ1-5; no definite D call. Trimming shortened V by 2 bases and J by 3 bases, and 11 bases separated the two germline ends. The CDR3 has 15 residues. The germline CDR1 and CDR2 sequences are SGHTA and FQGNSA. The CDR3 nucleotides are TGTGCCAGCAGCTTAACCGGCCACATCAATCAGCCCCAGCATTTT. This translates into CASSLTGHINQPQHF.

This sequence joins TRBV7-3 and TRBJ2-7; D call uncertain. CDR1 and CDR2 (germline): SGHTA, FQGTGA. CDR3 size: 14 residues. V was trimmed by 5 bases and J by 2 bases, leaving 13 bases between them. CDR3 sequence: CASSPDETAYEQYF. The CDR3 DNA follows: TGTGCCAGCAGCCCCGACGAGACTGCCTACGAGCAGTACTTC.

V usage is TRBV19 and J usage is TRBJ2-5; 7 bases align to TRBD1. The junction had 6 bases not matched to a gene; V was cut back by 7 bases and J by 1 base. This CDR3 spans 14 amino acids. Germline V CDR1 and CDR2: LNHDA, SQIVND (reference sequence). The CDR3: CASNPGQTQETQYF. For the CDR3, the DNA is TGTGCCAGTAACCCGGGACAGACCCAAGAGACCCAGTACTTC.

With respect to this clone: Other DNA sequences in this sample translate to the same CDR3. V gene TRBV9 combines with J gene TRBJ2-3; the match to TRBD2 covers 8 bases. This CDR3 is built from 15 residues. The germline V gene has CDR1 SGDLS and CDR2 YYNGEE. V was clipped by 0 bases and J by 2 bases; unmatched bases: 2. CDR3 bases: TGTGCCAGCAGCGTAGGGGGACTAGACACAGATACGCAGTATTTT. Translated, it gives CASSVGGLDTDTQYF.

This chain joins TRBV7-9 and TRBJ1-4; 8 nucleotides line up with TRBD1. Trimming at V came to 3 bases and at J to 3 bases, leaving 6 bases not matched to a gene. Germline assignment: CDR1 SEHNR and CDR2 FQNEAQ (reference sequence). The CDR3 loop spans 16 amino acids. The CDR3 protein is CASSFGQGSANEKLFF. The CDR3 nucleotides are TGTGCCAGCAGCTTCGGACAGGGATCGGCTAATGAAAAACTGTTTTTT.

The genes are TRBV19 and TRBJ2-1; D is ambiguous. V was clipped by 5 bases and J by 0 bases, with 11 bases between them. The CDR3 totals 15 residues. Per the germline V gene, CDR1 is LNHDA and CDR2 is SQIVND (reference sequence). The CDR3 reads CASSVGGFSYNEQFF. The CDR3 coding sequence is TGTGCCAGTAGTGTCGGCGGTTTCTCCTACAATGAGCAGTTCTTC.

Points on this clone: Distinct nucleotide sequences in the sample also encode this CDR3. The V call is TRBV9, the J call TRBJ1-1; D may be TRBD1 (5 bases). Germline CDR1 SGDLS, CDR2 YYNGEE. V was pared by 0 bases and J by 5 bases, with 8 bases between. The CDR3 has 13 amino acids. CDR3 protein: CASSVGGYTEAFF. In DNA, the CDR3 is TGTGCCAGCAGCGTAGGGGGGTATACTGAAGCTTTCTTT.